The clone carrying this T cell receptor beta chain was observed a handful of times. The target antigen is unknown. Anyone with autoimmune disease history or systemic immunosuppression was excluded. At cycle 4 day 1, cycle 7 day 1, and baseline, blood was sampled. This sample is part of a study of OX40 agonist ivuxolimab in advanced cancers. The data were produced by immunoSEQ multiplex PCR, yet TCRdb's version contains in-frame clones alone and is incomplete. Found here are about 48,000 clones, 79% of them singletons; the top ten hold 1.5% to 2%. The CDR3 runs 16 residues. With 4 bases clipped from V and 3 bases from J, the junction kept 10 bases outside the gene matches. Germline lookup yields CDR1 SGDLS and CDR2 YYNGEE. Study-level findings and limits: Low normalized T-cell clonal expansion also characterized some of the nonresponders.

Sequencing used CD4+ or CD8+ T cells sorted from blood, obtained in a trial of the OX40 agonist ivuxolimab. This sequence originates from an adult with an advanced solid tumor such as melanoma, head and neck, liver or kidney cancer. The J gene is TRBJ2-3, the V gene TRBV9, with 8 bases matching TRBD2. The CDR3 sequence: CASSPVLAGQTDTQYF. The CDR3 DNA follows: TGTGCCAGCAGCCCAGTCCTAGCGGGTCAGACAGATACGCAGTATTTT.